The 18 T cell receptor beta chains given below trace back to one sample, sequenced in a study of CD8+CD57+ T cells in acquired aplastic anemia. Using genomic DNA as the template, TCR beta VDJ and CDR3 profiling was carried out. TCRdb reprocessed the reads with MiXCR, giving one entry per CDR3 protein. The sample has roughly 420,000 distinct CDR3 sequences, about two thirds seen once; the top ten hold 3% to 5%. Sequences were obtained from sorted CD4+, CD8+, or CD8+CD57+ T cells (not recorded which) from PBMCs. These TCRs come from a human donor in good health, serving as a control.

The chain carries TRBV5-1 and TRBJ2-2; D gene uncertain. Trimming stripped 0 bases from V and 0 bases from J, with 6 bases between. Germline V gives CDR1 SGHRS, CDR2 YFSETQ. This CDR3 has 15 residues. The CDR3 protein is CASSLVGANTGELFF. Here the CDR3 DNA reads TGCGCCAGCAGCTTGGTTGGGGCGAACACCGGGGAGCTGTTTTTT.

The J gene is TRBJ1-3, the V gene TRBV12-5; unclear D gene. Germline V CDR1 and CDR2: LGHNT, FRNRAP. This CDR3 is 13 amino acids long. CDR3: CASSAAPSGTIYF. For the CDR3, the DNA is TGTGCCAGCAGCGCAGCACCGAGCGGCACCATATATTTT.

The genes are TRBV10-3 and TRBJ2-5, with no clear D. With 5 bases removed from V and 5 bases from J, the gap between germline ends came to 12 bases. The CDR3 covers 13 residues. Germline CDR1 and CDR2: ENHRY and SYGVKD. The CDR3 DNA sequence: TGTGCCATCAGTCGAACCGCCGGGGAGACCCAGTACTTC. It specifies CAISRTAGETQYF.

The CDR3 region is CASGLQTATNTEAFF. In nucleotides, the CDR3 is TGTGCTAGTGGTTTACAAACAGCTACGAACACTGAAGCTTTCTTT. The chain recombines TRBV12-5 with TRBJ1-1; unclear D gene. This CDR3 contains 15 residues. CDR1 is LGHNT and CDR2 is FRNRAP in the germline V gene. The germline V and J ends were trimmed by 3 bases and 1 base, with 12 bases remaining between them.

V is TRBV9 and J is TRBJ2-3, with a weak D call TRBD2 (5 bases). The germline gives CDR1 SGDLS, CDR2 YYNGEE. The CDR3 consists of 15 residues. Trimming cost V 1 base and J 2 bases, with 11 bases left between them. CDR3 sequence (DNA): TGTGCCAGCAGCGTAAGCGCGGGCAACACAGATACGCAGTATTTT. Its translation: CASSVSAGNTDTQYF.

The rearrangement uses TRBV2 and TRBJ2-1; no definite D call. The CDR3 covers 11 residues. V lost 4 bases, J lost 5 bases, and 3 bases lay in between. Germline V gene data show CDR1 as SNHLY and CDR2 as FYNNEI. CDR3 amino acids: CASSGNNEQFF. Here the CDR3 DNA reads TGTGCCAGCAGTGGGAACAATGAGCAGTTCTTC.

Worth noting for this clonotype: Mismatch with germline at one junction end may stem from a read error. This chain uses TRBV7-9 with TRBJ1-2; D gene unclear. Germline CDR1 SEHNR, CDR2 FQNEAQ (reference sequence). The CDR3 spans 11 residues. The CDR3 loop reads CASATNYGYTF. CDR3 DNA: TGTGCCAGCGCCACCAACTATGGTTACACCTTC.

This sequence joins TRBV20-1 and TRBJ1-2; D may be TRBD1 (6 bases). Trimming removed 6 bases at V and 4 bases at J, with 18 bases between. Germline V CDR1 and CDR2: DFQATT, SNEGSKA (reference sequence). CDR3 length: 14 amino acids. CDR3 sequence: CSASNRVGSYGYTF. Here the CDR3 DNA reads TGCAGTGCAAGTAACAGGGTGGGGTCCTATGGCTACACCTTC.

The chain combines TRBV20-1 with TRBJ2-1; D is possibly TRBD1 (5 bases). Trimming took 4 bases from V and 5 from J, leaving 6 bases between them. Per germline, CDR1 DFQATT and CDR2 SNEGSKA (reference sequence). This CDR3 has 11 residues. Written as DNA, the CDR3 is TGCAGTGCTACGACAGACAATGAGCAGTTCTTC. Encoded protein: CSATTDNEQFF.

This clonotype has a count of ten or more. The chain joins TRBV2 to TRBJ2-5; D gene ambiguous. V was clipped by 8 bases and J by 4 bases, with 14 bases between them. Germline V gene lookup returns CDR1 SNHLY and CDR2 FYNNEI. The CDR3 is 13 amino acids. CDR3 sequence reads: CASGPDLPETQYF. The CDR3 coding sequence is TGTGCCAGCGGACCCGACCTACCAGAGACCCAGTACTTC.

The table lists this clonotype with many counts. This chain links TRBV7-2 with TRBJ2-1, with D hard to call. The CDR3 extends over 15 amino acids. Germline V lookup: CDR1 SGHTA, CDR2 FQGNSA. Trimming removed 7 bases at V and 0 bases at J, with 13 bases between. Here the CDR3 DNA reads TGTGCCAGCATGACCCGGTATGGCTCCTACAATGAGCAGTTCTTC. It specifies CASMTRYGSYNEQFF.

This clonotype was recorded at least ten times. The V and J genes are TRBV7-9 and TRBJ1-1; perhaps TRBD1 as D (5 bases). Germline CDR1 reads SEHNR; CDR2 reads FQNEAQ (reference sequence). Deletions cut 2 bases from V and 1 base from J, with 17 bases between. The CDR3 contains 17 residues. This CDR3 reads CASSLRGRGVRNTEAFF. CDR3 bases: TGTGCCAGCAGCTTAAGAGGTAGAGGGGTGAGGAACACTGAAGCTTTCTTT.

The chain joins TRBV7-4 to TRBJ1-5, with D possibly TRBD1 on 5 matching bases. Germline V gene data show CDR1 as SGHVT and CDR2 as SQSDAQ. This CDR3 contains 15 residues. The germline V and J ends were trimmed by 5 bases and 10 bases, with 21 bases remaining between them. The DNA for the CDR3 is TGTGCCAGCAGCCCACCACTGGGACGCGGTCTTCCCCAGCATTTT. It specifies CASSPPLGRGLPQHF.

This clonotype was detected only once. Here the CDR3 omits its conserved ending phenylalanine or tryptophan, so a read error is the likely source. The genes are TRBV9 and TRBJ1-5, with 7 bases aligning to TRBD1. This CDR3 contains 12 residues. Germline CDR1 and CDR2: SGDLS and YYNGEE. V shed 6 bases, J shed 13 bases, and the junction held 10 bases outside the gene matches. CDR3 in amino acids: CASKSGGGTQHT. As DNA, the CDR3 is TGTGCCAGCAAGTCAGGGGGTGGGACACAGCATACT.

V and J are TRBV6-1 and TRBJ2-7; D gene uncertain. Trimming shortened V by 7 bases and J by 6 bases, and 13 bases separated the two germline ends. This CDR3 spans 12 amino acids. Germline CDR1 and CDR2: MNHNS and SASEGT. The CDR3 reads CASIQWKPEQYF. Written as DNA, the CDR3 is TGTGCCAGCATTCAGTGGAAACCCGAGCAGTACTTC.

The chain combines TRBV20-1 with TRBJ1-2, with D tentatively TRBD1 (5 bases). CDR1 DFQATT and CDR2 SNEGSKA come from the germline V gene (reference sequence). The V end was cut by 5 bases, the J end by 6 bases, with 19 bases between. The CDR3 loop spans 14 amino acids. CDR3 nucleotide sequence: TGCAGTGCTGGTCAGGGCGGGCAAGAGAATGGCTACACCTTC. The encoded protein is CSAGQGGQENGYTF.

Comments on this clonotype: At one of its ends the junction is not consistent with the germline gene, which may arise from a read error. The chain couples TRBV24-1 to TRBJ2-1, with D tentatively TRBD1 or TRBD2 (5 bases each). The CDR3 sequence is 15 residues long. Germline CDR1 is KGHDR and CDR2 is SFDVKD. CDR3 sequence (DNA): TGTGCCACCAGTAACTCCGGGGCAGTTTACGATGAGCGGTTCTTC. Translation: CATSNSGAVYDERFF.

A word on this clonotype: The conserved closing phenylalanine or tryptophan is absent in this CDR3, likely reflecting a read error. The DNA is left out, because the CDR3 cannot be placed on it with certainty; the CDR3 is given as TCRdb lists it. V gene TRBV29-1 combines with J gene TRBJ2-7; the listed D gene, TRBD1, was not tested against the DNA. The germline V gene encodes CDR1 SQVTM and CDR2 ANQGSEA. The CDR3 has 13 residues if both end residues are counted. CDR3 amino acids: CSVGMGRVEETYG.